This TCR beta chain was retrieved from a study of blood T cell repertoires in COVID-19 (dated by TCRdb to about 2020). Notes on the research overall: Collaborator samples came from the United States, Italy and Spain and covered acute and convalescent phases of COVID-19. The prospective study material was composed of cDNA or gDNA derived from T cells, B-cell-depleted T cells, or PBMCs. Subjects who had been exposed to COVID-19, were actively infected with it, or had recovered from it provided the deeply sampled blood TCRbeta repertoires that made up the dataset. The repertoires were made available in a free public database intended to serve as a resource for research on the immune response to SARS-CoV-2. Samples were obtained from the ongoing ImmuneRACE study (first 160 participants) and from some 1,200 subjects provided by 6 global collaborators. Nearly every sample came with metadata listing a de-identified subject ID, COVID-19 status, age in years and sex. Where available, HLA class I and class II types were obtained from metadata supplied by the sample provider rather than from assay-based typing. The full study reports these points: The quantity of clinical and demographic metadata differed by source and by participant and was supplied without curation.

Comments on this clone: Its antigen has not been determined. Within one base of it there is no much larger clone, and no base qualities were kept.

The collaborating institutions used their own protocols to collect whole blood in K2EDTA tubes. For TCRbeta analysis, collaborators shipped samples in one of three forms: frozen whole blood, isolated PBMCs, or DNA extracted from either of those sample types. The immunoSEQ Assay, a bias-controlled multiplex PCR, was used to amplify TCRbeta CDR3 regions from genomic DNA. Per the authors' processing: Within the assay, amplification of reference gene primers was used to estimate how many nucleated cells each sample contained. Sequence reads were collapsed and filtered to measure the absolute abundance of every unique TCRbeta CDR3 rearrangement. Productive Simpson clonality was computed per sample as the square root of Simpson's diversity index over productive rearrangements. TCRdb mirrors the immuneACCESS table, restricted to in-frame sequences. Some clones are absent from its copies; in checked studies, under half trace to an unresolved V gene, and the reason for the others is unknown. V, J and clone size are taken as reported in that table, and D and trimming were inferred from the DNA itself. The sample table lists about 97,000 clones, roughly 92% of them with a count of one. Around 5% of the sample belongs to the ten largest clones.

For CDR1 and CDR2, the germline V gene (reference sequence) lists LGHDT and YNNKEL. The CDR3 measures 16 amino acids from cysteine to phenylalanine. The only DNA kept is the CDR3, 48 bases in frame from the first base. V ends up 4 bases short and J 6 bases short, with an unmatched junction base count of 15. The sequence was obtained from a man aged 45-60 years with active COVID-19. Sequencing input: peripheral blood. The chain joins TRBV3-1 (or the pseudogene TRBV3-2) to TRBJ2-7; TRBD2 lines up with 7 middle nucleotides. In nucleotide form, the sequence is TGTGCCAGCAGCCCCCTGGGGGGGGAGTCGATCGGCGAGCAGTACTTC. Translated, it reads CASSPLGGESIGEQYF.